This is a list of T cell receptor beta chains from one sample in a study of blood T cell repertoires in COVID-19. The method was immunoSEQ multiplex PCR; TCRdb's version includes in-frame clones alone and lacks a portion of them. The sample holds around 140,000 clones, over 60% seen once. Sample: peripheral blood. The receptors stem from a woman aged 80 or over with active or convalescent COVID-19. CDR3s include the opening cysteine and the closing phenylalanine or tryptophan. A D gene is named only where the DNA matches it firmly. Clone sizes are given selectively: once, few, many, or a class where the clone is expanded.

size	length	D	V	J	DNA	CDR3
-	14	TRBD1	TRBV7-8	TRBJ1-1	TGTGCCAGCAGCTGGAACAGGGGTAACACTGAAGCTTTCTTT	CASSWNRGNTEAFF
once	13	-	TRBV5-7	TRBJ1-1	TGTGCCAGCCCTTGGGGAGTTGGGACTGAAGCTTTCTTT	CASPWGVGTEAFF
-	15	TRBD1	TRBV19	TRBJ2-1	TGTGCCAGTAGGCAGGGGACAGGCAAACTGGATGAGCAGTTCTTC	CASRQGTGKLDEQFF
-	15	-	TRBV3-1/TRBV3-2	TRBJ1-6	TGTGCCAGCAGCCAAGGCCAGGACAGAAATTCACCCCTCCACTTT	CASSQGQDRNSPLHF
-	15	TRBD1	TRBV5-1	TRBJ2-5	TGCGCCAGCAGCCTTGGCACAGGGGCGGTTGAGACCCAGTACTTC	CASSLGTGAVETQYF
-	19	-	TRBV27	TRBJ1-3	TGTGCCAGCAGTCTAAATTCTGGTGGCGGGGGTCAAGGTGGAAACACCATATATTTT	CASSLNSGGGGQGGNTIYF
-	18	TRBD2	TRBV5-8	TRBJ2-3	TGTGCCAGCAGCTTGGCCCCTCTAGCGGGGATGAGCACAGATACGCAGTATTTT	CASSLAPLAGMSTDTQYF
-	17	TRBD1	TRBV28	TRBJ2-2	TGTGCCAGCAGTTCCACCGGGACAGGGGGCGCGACCGGGGAGCTGTTTTTT	CASSSTGTGGATGELFF
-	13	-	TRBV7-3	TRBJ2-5	TGTGCCAGCAGCTACAGGGAGGGGGAGACCCAGTACTTC	CASSYREGETQYF
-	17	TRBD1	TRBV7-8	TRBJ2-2	TGTGCCAGCAGCTTAACTGGACAGGCCGGGTCCACCGGGGAGCTGTTTTTT	CASSLTGQAGSTGELFF
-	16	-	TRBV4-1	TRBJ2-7	TGCGCCAGCAGCCAGCAGGTAGGCCTGGAGACTAGCGAGCAGTACTTC	CASSQQVGLETSEQYF
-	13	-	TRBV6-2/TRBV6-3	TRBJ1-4	TGTGCCAGCAGTTACTTCCGGGTTGAAAAACTGTTTTTT	CASSYFRVEKLFF